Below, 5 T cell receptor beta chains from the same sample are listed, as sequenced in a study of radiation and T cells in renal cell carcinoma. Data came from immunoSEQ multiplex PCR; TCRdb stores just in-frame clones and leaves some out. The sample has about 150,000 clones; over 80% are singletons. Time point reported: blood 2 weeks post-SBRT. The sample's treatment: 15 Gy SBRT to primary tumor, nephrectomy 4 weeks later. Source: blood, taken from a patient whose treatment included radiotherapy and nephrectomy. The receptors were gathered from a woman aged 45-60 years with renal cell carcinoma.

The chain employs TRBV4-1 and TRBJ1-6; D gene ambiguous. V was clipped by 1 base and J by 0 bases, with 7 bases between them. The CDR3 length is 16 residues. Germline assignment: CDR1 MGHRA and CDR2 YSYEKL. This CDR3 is CASSQGKASYNSPLHF. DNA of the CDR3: TGCGCCAGCAGCCAAGGGAAAGCCTCCTATAATTCACCCCTCCACTTT.

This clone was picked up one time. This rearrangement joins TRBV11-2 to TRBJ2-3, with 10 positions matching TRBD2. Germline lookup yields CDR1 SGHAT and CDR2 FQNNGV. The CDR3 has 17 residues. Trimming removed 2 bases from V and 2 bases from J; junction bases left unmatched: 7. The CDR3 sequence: CASSLSPSGGNTDTQYF. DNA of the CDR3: TGTGCCAGCAGCTTAAGCCCTAGCGGGGGCAACACAGATACGCAGTATTTT.

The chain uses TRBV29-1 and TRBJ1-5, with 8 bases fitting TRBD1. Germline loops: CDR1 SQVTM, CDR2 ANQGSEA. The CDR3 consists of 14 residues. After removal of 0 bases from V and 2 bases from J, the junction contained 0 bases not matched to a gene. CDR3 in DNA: TGCAGCGTTGAAGAGACAGGGGGCAATCAGCCCCAGCATTTT. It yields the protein CSVEETGGNQPQHF.

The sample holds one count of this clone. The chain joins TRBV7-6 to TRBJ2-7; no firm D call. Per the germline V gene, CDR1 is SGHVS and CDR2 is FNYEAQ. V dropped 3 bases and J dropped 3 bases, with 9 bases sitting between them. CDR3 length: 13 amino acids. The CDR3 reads CASSLTDLYEQYF. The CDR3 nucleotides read TGTGCCAGCAGCTTGACGGACCTCTACGAGCAGTACTTC.

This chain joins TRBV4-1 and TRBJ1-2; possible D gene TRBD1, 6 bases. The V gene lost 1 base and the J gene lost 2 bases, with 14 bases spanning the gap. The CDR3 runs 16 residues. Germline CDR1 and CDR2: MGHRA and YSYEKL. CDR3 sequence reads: CASSQGGRGLNYGYTF. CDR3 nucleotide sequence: TGCGCCAGCAGCCAAGGGGGCAGGGGCCTGAACTATGGCTACACCTTC.